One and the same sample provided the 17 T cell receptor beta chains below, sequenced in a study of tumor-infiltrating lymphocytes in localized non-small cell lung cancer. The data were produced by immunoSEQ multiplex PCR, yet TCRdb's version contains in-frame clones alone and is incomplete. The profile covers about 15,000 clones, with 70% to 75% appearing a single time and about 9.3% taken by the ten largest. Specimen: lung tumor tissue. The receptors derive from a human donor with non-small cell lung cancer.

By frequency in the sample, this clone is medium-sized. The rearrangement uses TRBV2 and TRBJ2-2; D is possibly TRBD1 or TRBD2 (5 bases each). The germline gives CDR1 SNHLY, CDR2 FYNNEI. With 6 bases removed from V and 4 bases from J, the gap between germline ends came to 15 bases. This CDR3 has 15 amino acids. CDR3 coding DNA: TGTGCCAGCAGGGCCGGGACCGGAGGCACCGGGGAGCTGTTTTTT. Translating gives CASRAGTGGTGELFF.

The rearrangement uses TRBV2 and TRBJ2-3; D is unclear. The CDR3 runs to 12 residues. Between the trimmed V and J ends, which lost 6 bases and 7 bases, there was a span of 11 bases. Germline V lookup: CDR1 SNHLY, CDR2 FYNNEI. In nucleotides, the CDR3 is TGTGCCAGCAGGGTTAGCAGGTATACGCAGTATTTT. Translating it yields CASRVSRYTQYF.

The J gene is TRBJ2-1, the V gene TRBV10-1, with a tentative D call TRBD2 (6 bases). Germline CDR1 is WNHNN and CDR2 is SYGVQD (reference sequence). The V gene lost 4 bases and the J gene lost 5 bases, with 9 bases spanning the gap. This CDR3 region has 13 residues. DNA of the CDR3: TGCGCCAGCAGTGGGGAGGTTAACAATGAGCAGTTCTTC. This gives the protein CASSGEVNNEQFF.

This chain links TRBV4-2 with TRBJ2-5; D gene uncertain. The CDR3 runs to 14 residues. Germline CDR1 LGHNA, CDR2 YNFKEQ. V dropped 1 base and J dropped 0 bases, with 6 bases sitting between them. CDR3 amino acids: CASSQGTDQETQYF. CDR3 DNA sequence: TGTGCCAGCAGCCAAGGGACGGACCAAGAGACCCAGTACTTC.

CDR3 loop: CASSPPLGYRSEQFF. CDR3 DNA sequence: TGTGCCAGCAGTCCGCCCCTGGGCTACAGGAGTGAGCAGTTCTTC. The J gene is TRBJ2-1, the V gene TRBV27; a weak D match, TRBD1 (5 bases). Trimming took off 5 bases at V and 9 bases at J, with 20 bases between the two ends. The CDR3 covers 15 residues. The germline gives CDR1 MNHEY, CDR2 SMNVEV (reference sequence).

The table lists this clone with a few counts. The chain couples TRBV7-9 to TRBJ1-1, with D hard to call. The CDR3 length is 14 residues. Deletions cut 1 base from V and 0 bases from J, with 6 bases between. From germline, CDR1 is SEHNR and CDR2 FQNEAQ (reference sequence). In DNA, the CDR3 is TGTGCCAGCAGCTTAGATAGCATGAACACTGAAGCTTTCTTT. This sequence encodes CASSLDSMNTEAFF.

CDR3 coding DNA: TGCAGTGCTAGATGGCAAGAGACCCAGTACTTC. Residues: CSARWQETQYF. The J gene is TRBJ2-5, the V gene TRBV20-1; D unclear. Germline loops: CDR1 DFQATT, CDR2 SNEGSKA (reference sequence). This CDR3 region has 11 residues. V dropped 2 bases and J dropped 2 bases, with 3 bases sitting between them.

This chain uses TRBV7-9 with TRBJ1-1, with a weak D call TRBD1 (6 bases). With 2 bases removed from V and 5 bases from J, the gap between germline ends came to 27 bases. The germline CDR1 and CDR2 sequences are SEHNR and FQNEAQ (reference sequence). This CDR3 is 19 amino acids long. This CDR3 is CASSLSLRQVGSPWTEAFF. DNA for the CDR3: TGTGCCAGCAGCTTATCGCTCAGACAGGTCGGCTCACCTTGGACTGAAGCTTTCTTT.

The CDR3: CASSFRLAGEVDTQYF. The CDR3 DNA reads as TGCGCCAGCAGCTTCCGACTAGCGGGAGAGGTAGATACGCAGTATTTT. This chain connects TRBV4-1 to TRBJ2-3, with 12 nucleotides matching TRBD2. The CDR3 extends over 16 amino acids. The V and J ends lost 5 bases and 5 bases, in that order; junction bases with no gene match: 8. In germline, CDR1 is MGHRA, CDR2 YSYEKL.

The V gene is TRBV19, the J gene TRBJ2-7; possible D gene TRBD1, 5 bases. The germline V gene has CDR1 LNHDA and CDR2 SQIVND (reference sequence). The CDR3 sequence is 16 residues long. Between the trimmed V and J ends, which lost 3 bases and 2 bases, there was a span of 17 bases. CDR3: CASSISGDSSPYEQYF. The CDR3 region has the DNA TGTGCCAGTAGTATTAGTGGAGACAGTTCGCCCTACGAGCAGTACTTC.

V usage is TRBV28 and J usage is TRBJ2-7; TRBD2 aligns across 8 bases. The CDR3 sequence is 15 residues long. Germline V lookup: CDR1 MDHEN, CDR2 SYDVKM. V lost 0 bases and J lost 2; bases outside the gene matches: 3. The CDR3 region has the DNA TGTGCCAGCAGTTTATGGCTAGCGGGTGCCTACGAGCAGTACTTC. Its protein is CASSLWLAGAYEQYF. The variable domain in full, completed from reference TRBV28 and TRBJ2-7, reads DVKVTQSSRYLVKRTGEKVFLECVQDMDHENMFWYRQDPGLGLRLIYFSYDVKMKEKGDIPEGYSVSREKKERFSLILESASTNQTSMYLCASSLWLAGAYEQYFGPGTRLTVT.

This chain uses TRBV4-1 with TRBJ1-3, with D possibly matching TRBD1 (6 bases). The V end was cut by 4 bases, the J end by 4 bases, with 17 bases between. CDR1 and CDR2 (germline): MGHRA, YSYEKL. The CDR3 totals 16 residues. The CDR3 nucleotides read TGCGCCAGCAGCCCCTCCTCGGACAGACACGGAAACACCATATATTTT. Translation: CASSPSSDRHGNTIYF.

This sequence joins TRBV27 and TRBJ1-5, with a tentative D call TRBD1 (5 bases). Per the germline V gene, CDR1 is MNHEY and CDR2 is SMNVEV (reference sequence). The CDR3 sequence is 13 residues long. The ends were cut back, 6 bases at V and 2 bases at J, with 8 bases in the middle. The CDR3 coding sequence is TGTGCCAGCAGAAGAGGGGGCAATCAGCCCCAGCATTTT. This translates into CASRRGGNQPQHF.

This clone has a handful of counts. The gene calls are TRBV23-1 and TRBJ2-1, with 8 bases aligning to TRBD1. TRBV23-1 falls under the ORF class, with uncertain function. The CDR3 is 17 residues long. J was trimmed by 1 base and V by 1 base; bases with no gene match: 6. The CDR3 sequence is CASSQLRDRLSYNEQFF. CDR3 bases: TGCGCCAGCAGTCAATTGAGGGACAGGCTTTCCTACAATGAGCAGTTCTTC.

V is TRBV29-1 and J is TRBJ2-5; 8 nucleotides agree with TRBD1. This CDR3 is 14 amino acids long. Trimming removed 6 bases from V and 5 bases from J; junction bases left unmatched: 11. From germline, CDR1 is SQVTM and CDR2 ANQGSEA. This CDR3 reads CSVEKDRDWETQYF. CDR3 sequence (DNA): TGCAGCGTCGAGAAGGACAGGGATTGGGAGACCCAGTACTTC.

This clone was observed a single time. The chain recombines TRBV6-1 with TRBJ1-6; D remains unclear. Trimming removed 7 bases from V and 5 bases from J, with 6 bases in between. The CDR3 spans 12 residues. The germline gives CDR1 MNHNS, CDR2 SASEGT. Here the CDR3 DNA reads TGTGCCAGCACCGAGAATAATTCACCCCTCCACTTT. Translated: CASTENNSPLHF.

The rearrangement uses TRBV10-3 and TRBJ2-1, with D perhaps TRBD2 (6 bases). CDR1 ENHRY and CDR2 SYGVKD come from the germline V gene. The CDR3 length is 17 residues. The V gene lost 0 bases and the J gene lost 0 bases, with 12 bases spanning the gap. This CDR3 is CAISESGGFSSYNEQFF. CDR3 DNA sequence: TGTGCCATCAGTGAGTCCGGAGGGTTTAGCTCCTACAATGAGCAGTTCTTC.